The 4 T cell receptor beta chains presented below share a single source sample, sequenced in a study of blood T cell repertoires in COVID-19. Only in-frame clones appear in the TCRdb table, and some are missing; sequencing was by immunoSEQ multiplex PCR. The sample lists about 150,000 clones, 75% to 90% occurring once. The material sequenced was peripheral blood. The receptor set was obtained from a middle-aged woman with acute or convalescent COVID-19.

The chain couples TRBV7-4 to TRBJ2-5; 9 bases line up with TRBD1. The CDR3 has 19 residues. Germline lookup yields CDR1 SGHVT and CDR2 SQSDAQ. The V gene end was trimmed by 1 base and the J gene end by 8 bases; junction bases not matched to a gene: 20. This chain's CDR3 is CASSLVGDRVPEIRDTQYF. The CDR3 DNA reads TGTGCCAGCAGCTTAGTCGGGGACAGGGTTCCTGAGATAAGAGATACCCAGTACTTC. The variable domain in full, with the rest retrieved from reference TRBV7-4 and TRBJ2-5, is GAGVSQSPRYKVAKRGRDVALRCDSISGHVTLYWYRQTLGQGSEVLTYSQSDAQRDKSGRPSGRFSAERPERSVSTLKIQRTEQGDSAVYLCASSLVGDRVPEIRDTQYFGPGTRLLVL.

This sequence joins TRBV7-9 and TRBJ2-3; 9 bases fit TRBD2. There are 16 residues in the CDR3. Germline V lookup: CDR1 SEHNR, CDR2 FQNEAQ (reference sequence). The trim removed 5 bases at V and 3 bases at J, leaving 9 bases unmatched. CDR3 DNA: TGTGCCAGCAGCACGGGGACTAGCTCGAATACAGATACGCAGTATTTT. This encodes CASSTGTSSNTDTQYF. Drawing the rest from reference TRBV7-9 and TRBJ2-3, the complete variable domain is DTGVSQNPRHKITKRGQNVTFRCDPISEHNRLYWYRQTLGQGPEFLTYFQNEAQLEKSRLLSDRFSAERPKGSFSTLEIQRTEQGDSAMYLCASSTGTSSNTDTQYFGPGTRLTVL.

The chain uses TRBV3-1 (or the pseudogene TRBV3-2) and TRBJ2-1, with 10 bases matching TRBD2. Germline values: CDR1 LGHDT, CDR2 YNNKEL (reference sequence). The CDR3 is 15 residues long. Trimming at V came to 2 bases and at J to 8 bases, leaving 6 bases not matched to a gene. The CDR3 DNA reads TGTGCCAGCAGCCAACAGCGGGGGGGCCTTGATGAGCAGTTCTTC. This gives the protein CASSQQRGGLDEQFF.

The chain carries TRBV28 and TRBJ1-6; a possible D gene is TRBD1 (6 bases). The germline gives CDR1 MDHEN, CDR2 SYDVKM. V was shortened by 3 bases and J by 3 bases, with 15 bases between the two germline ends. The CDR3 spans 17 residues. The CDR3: CASSLGGGSGYNSPLHF. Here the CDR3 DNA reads TGTGCCAGCAGTTTGGGGGGGGGCTCAGGCTATAATTCACCCCTCCACTTT.